This entry features one T cell receptor (beta chain) sequence. The record originates from a study of shared clonotypes between healthy human individuals. The protocol was immunoSEQ multiplex PCR, while the TCRdb copy is restricted to in-frame clones and leaves out a portion. The sample lists roughly 1,000,000 clones, 75% to 85% seen once, with 0.6% to 0.7% in the top ten. This sequence originates from a man in his late teens or twenties in good health. Some clones in this sample may be carry-over from other donors' samples. Sequencing was performed on memory CD4+ T cells from PBMCs. The subset is: CD45RA-negative fraction.

The CDR3 spells CASSQGLLITDTQYF. Here the CDR3 DNA reads TGCGCCAGCAGCCAGGGACTCTTGATCACAGATACGCAGTATTTT. V gene TRBV5-1 combines with J gene TRBJ2-3; TRBD2 is a possible D gene (6 bases). This CDR3 is built from 15 residues. Germline CDR1 is SGHRS and CDR2 is YFSETQ. Trimming removed 4 bases from V and 2 bases from J, with 14 bases in between.